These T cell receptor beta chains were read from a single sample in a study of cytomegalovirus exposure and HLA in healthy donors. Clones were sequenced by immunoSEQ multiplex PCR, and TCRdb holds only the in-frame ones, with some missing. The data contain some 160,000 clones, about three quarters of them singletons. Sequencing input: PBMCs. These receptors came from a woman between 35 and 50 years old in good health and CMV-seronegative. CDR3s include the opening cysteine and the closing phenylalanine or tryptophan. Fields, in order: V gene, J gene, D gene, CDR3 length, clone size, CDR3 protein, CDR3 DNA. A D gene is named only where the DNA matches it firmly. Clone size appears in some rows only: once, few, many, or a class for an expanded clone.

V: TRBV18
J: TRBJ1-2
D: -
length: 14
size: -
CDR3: CASSRGRATDGYTF
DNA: TGTGCCAGCTCACGAGGCAGGGCGACGGATGGCTACACCTTC

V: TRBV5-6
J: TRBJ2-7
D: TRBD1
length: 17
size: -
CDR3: CASSLAGTGEKSYEQYF
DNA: TGTGCCAGCAGCTTGGCCGGGACAGGGGAGAAGTCCTACGAGCAGTACTTC

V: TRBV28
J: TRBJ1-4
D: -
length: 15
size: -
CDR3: CASSGNRLLNEKLFF
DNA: TGTGCCAGCTCGGGAAACCGGTTACTTAATGAAAAACTGTTTTTT

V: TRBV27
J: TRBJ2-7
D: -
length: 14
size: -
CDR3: CASSLAPGAYEQYF
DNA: TGTGCCAGCAGTTTGGCGCCTGGAGCCTACGAGCAGTACTTC

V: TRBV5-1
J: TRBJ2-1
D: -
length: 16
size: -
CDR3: CASSSLLGGTYNEQFF
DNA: TGCGCCAGCAGCTCCCTTTTAGGGGGAACCTACAATGAGCAGTTCTTC

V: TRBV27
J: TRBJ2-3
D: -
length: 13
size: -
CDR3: CASSFLGTDTQYF
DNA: TGTGCCAGCTCCTTTCTTGGCACAGATACGCAGTATTTT

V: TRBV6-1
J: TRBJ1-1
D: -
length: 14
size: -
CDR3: CASRSQGGSTEAFF
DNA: TGTGCCAGCAGATCACAGGGTGGGAGCACTGAAGCTTTCTTT

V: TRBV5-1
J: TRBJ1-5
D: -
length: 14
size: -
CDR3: CASSLCRDPQPQHF
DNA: TGCGCCAGCAGCTTGTGCAGGGATCCCCAGCCCCAGCATTTT

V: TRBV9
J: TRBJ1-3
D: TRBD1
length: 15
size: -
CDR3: CASSVDGTGVGTIYF
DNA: TGTGCCAGCAGCGTAGATGGGACAGGGGTTGGTACCATATATTTT

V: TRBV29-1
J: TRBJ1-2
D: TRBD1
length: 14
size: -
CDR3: CSGRTGGVIGGYTF
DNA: TGCAGCGGCCGGACAGGGGGCGTAATCGGTGGCTACACCTTC

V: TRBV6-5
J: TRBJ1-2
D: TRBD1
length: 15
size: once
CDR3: CASSYDTGANYGYTF
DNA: TGTGCCAGCAGTTACGACACAGGGGCTAACTATGGCTACACCTTC

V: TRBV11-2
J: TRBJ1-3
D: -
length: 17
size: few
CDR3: CASSLETGRGLGNTIYF
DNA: TGTGCCAGCAGCTTAGAGACGGGCCGGGGACTCGGAAACACCATATATTTT

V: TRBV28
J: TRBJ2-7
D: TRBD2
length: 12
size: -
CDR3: CATLAGYYEQYF
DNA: TGTGCCACCTTAGCGGGGTACTACGAGCAGTACTTC

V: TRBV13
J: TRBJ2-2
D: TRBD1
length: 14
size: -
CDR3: CATRIGGNTGELFF
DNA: TGTGCCACCCGAATAGGGGGCAACACCGGGGAGCTGTTTTTT

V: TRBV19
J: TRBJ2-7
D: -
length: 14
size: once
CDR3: CASSSRDRRYVQYF
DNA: TGTGCCAGTAGTTCGCGGGACAGACGGTACGTGCAGTACTTC

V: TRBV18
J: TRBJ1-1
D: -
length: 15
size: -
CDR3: CASSPPGQTNTEAFF
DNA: TGTGCCAGCTCACCACCGGGACAAACGAACACTGAAGCTTTCTTT

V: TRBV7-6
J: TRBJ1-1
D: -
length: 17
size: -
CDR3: CASSLLGTGHQNTEAFF
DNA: TGTGCCAGCAGCCTATTAGGGACGGGACACCAGAACACTGAAGCTTTCTTT

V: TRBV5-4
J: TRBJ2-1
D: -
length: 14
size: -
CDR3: CASSLPGTYNEQFF
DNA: TGTGCCAGCAGCTTGCCGGGGACTTACAATGAGCAGTTCTTC

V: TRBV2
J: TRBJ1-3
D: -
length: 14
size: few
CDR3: CASSPPNAGNTIYF
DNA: TGTGCCAGCAGCCCCCCTAACGCTGGAAACACCATATATTTT

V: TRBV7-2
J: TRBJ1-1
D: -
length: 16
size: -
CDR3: CASSLAAGGLNTEAFF
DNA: TGTGCCAGCAGCTTAGCCGCGGGGGGGCTAAACACTGAAGCTTTCTTT

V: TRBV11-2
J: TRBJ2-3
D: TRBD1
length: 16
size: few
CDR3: CASSFWGQSPGDTQYF
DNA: TGTGCCAGCAGCTTCTGGGGACAGTCTCCGGGAGATACGCAGTATTTT

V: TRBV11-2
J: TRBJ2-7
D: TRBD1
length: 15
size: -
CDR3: CASSDPGQGAYEQYF
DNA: TGTGCCAGCAGCGACCCGGGACAGGGGGCCTACGAGCAGTACTTC

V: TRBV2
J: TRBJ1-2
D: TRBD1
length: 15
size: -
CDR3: CASSVGTGGYYGYTF
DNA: TGTGCCAGCAGTGTTGGGACAGGGGGATACTATGGCTACACCTTC

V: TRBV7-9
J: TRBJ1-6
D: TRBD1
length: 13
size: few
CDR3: CAMGQGANSPLHF
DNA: TGTGCCATGGGACAGGGGGCAAATTCACCCCTCCACTTT

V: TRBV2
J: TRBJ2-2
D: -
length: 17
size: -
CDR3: CASSRTTEVLDTGELFF
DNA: TGTGCCAGCAGCAGAACGACGGAGGTATTGGACACCGGGGAGCTGTTTTTT

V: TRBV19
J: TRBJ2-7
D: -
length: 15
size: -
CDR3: CASSPKETGSYEQYF
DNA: TGTGCCAGTAGTCCTAAGGAGACAGGATCCTACGAGCAGTACTTC